Shown below are 26 T cell receptor beta chains from a single sample sequenced in a study of cytomegalovirus exposure and HLA in healthy donors. This PCR relied on a set of 60 Vbeta primers and 13 Jbeta primers. TCRdb's copy holds only in-frame clones and misses some; the assay was immunoSEQ multiplex PCR. The data contain 200,000 or so clones, 65% to 85% of them singletons. Sequencing was carried out using PBMCs. The receptor set was obtained from a woman aged 25 to 39 in good health and CMV-seropositive.

V and J are TRBV11-1 and TRBJ2-1; TRBD2 matches 10 bases. CDR3 length equals 15 residues. V dropped 5 bases and J dropped 6; count of bases not matched to a gene: 7. Germline-derived CDR1 and CDR2 are SGHAT and FQDESV (reference sequence). For the CDR3, the DNA is TGTGCCAGCAGCCCTCTAGCGGGAGTGGGCAATGAGCAGTTCTTC. This encodes CASSPLAGVGNEQFF. The full variable domain, with the rest looked up from reference TRBV11-1 and TRBJ2-1, is EAEVAQSPRYKITEKSQAVAFWCDPISGHATLYWYRQILGQGPELLVQFQDESVVDDSQLPKDRFSAERLKGVDSTLKIQPAELGDSAMYLCASSPLAGVGNEQFFGPGTRLTVL.

The chain is built from TRBV5-8 and TRBJ1-1; D may be TRBD1 (6 bases). This CDR3 is 12 amino acids long. Per germline, CDR1 SGHTS and CDR2 YDEGEE. V was clipped by 4 bases and J by 4 bases, with 8 bases between them. The CDR3 DNA is TGTGCCAGCAGCCCGGACAGCACTGAAGCTTTCTTT. Amino acids: CASSPDSTEAFF. The whole variable domain, filled in from reference TRBV5-8 and TRBJ1-1, reads EAGVTQSPTHLIKTRGQQATLRCSPISGHTSVYWYQQALGLGLQFLLWYDEGEERNRGNFPPRFSGRQFPNYSSELNVNALELEDSALYLCASSPDSTEAFFGQGTRLTVV.

This clone came up a few times. The V gene is TRBV25-1, the J gene TRBJ1-6; D not certain. Germline-derived CDR1 and CDR2 are MGHDK and SYGVNS. The CDR3 loop spans 18 amino acids. Trimming left V 2 bases short and J 7 bases short, with 21 bases between. The CDR3 nucleotides are TGTGCCAGCAGTGAAGGAGGATACGGGGAGGATCAAAATTCACCCCTCCACTTT. This gives the protein CASSEGGYGEDQNSPLHF.

This clone came up once. Distinct nucleotide sequences in the sample also encode this CDR3. This rearrangement joins TRBV7-9 to TRBJ1-1, with a weak D call TRBD1 (5 bases). CDR1 SEHNR and CDR2 FQNEAQ come from the germline V gene (reference sequence). Trimming cost V 1 base and J 7 bases, with 7 bases left between them. The CDR3 runs to 12 residues. The CDR3 loop is CASSLGGGEAFF. As DNA, the CDR3 is TGTGCCAGCAGCTTAGGCGGGGGTGAAGCTTTCTTT.

In its sample, this clone was seen once. The germline gene is not matched at one end of the junction; a read error may be the cause. This chain links TRBV9 with TRBJ1-1, with a possible D match to TRBD1 (5 bases). The germline V gene has CDR1 SGDLS and CDR2 YYNGEE. The CDR3 runs 13 residues. CDR3 bases: TGTGCCAGCAGCGTCGTCCAGGGCGCTGAATCTTTCTTT. Translating it yields CASSVVQGAESFF.

In the case of this clone: The DNA is omitted, as the CDR3 cannot be located on it reliably, and the CDR3 follows TCRdb's listing. The rearrangement joins TRBV2 to TRBJ2-2; the listed D gene, TRBD2, was not tested against the DNA. Per the germline V gene, CDR1 is SNHLY and CDR2 is FYNNEI. Ends included, the CDR3 has 14 residues. The CDR3 reads CGVDLRLFGRGAVF.

This clone occurred once. The gene calls are TRBV13 and TRBJ2-1, with D possibly matching TRBD2 (5 bases). From germline, CDR1 is PRHDT and CDR2 FYEKMQ (reference sequence). V lost 6 bases to trimming and J lost 1 base, with 10 bases between them. The CDR3 has 14 amino acids. The CDR3 is CASRRTGSYNEQFF. The CDR3 DNA is TGTGCCAGCAGACGGACTGGATCCTACAATGAGCAGTTCTTC.

A remark on this clone: The junction departs from the called germline gene at one end, perhaps through a read error. The chain uses TRBV7-9 and TRBJ2-7; 9 positions match TRBD1. The CDR3 is 14 amino acids. CDR1 and CDR2 from the germline V gene are SEHNR and FQNEAQ (reference sequence). Here the CDR3 DNA reads TGTTCCAGCAGCTTCCGGGACAGGGCCTACGAGCAGTACTTC. It yields the protein CSSSFRDRAYEQYF.

The chain combines TRBV28 with TRBJ2-5; TRBD2 might be the D (6 bases). V gave up 4 bases and J gave up 1 base, with 10 bases separating them. The CDR3 is 14 amino acids. CDR1 is MDHEN, CDR2 SYDVKM, per germline. The CDR3 DNA is TGTGCCAGCAGTTCGGTGGAGGGCCAAGAGACCCAGTACTTC. Its protein product is CASSSVEGQETQYF.

The rearrangement uses TRBV4-1 and TRBJ2-7; D is possibly TRBD2 (5 bases). The CDR3 contains 16 residues. CDR1 is MGHRA and CDR2 is YSYEKL in the germline V gene. V lost 0 bases to trimming and J lost 0 bases, with 12 bases between them. CDR3 sequence (DNA): TGCGCCAGCAGCCAAGATCCCAGCGGCCACTCCTACGAGCAGTACTTC. Protein product: CASSQDPSGHSYEQYF.

The chain combines TRBV7-9 with TRBJ1-2; D is possibly TRBD1 (6 bases). In germline, CDR1 is SEHNR, CDR2 FQNEAQ (reference sequence). V dropped 3 bases and J dropped 13 bases, with 24 bases sitting between them. The CDR3 totals 15 residues. The CDR3 DNA sequence: TGTGCCAGCAGCTTTGGTTACGGGGGGGCCGCGTCGGGCACCTTC. Encoded protein: CASSFGYGGAASGTF. Together with reference TRBV7-9 and TRBJ1-2, the CDR3 gives the full variable domain: DTGVSQNPRHKITKRGQNVTFRCDPISEHNRLYWYRQTLGQGPEFLTYFQNEAQLEKSRLLSDRFSAERPKGSFSTLEIQRTEQGDSAMYLCASSFGYGGAASGTFGSGTRLTVV.

The sample holds one count of this clone. The chain has TRBV6-5 and TRBJ1-2; D gene uncertain. Trimming cost V 6 bases and J 4 bases, with 9 bases left between them. The V gene's germline CDR1 is MNHEY and CDR2 SVGAGI. The CDR3 has 12 amino acids. DNA of the CDR3: TGTGCCAGCAGGTCGGAGATCTATGGCTACACCTTC. It specifies CASRSEIYGYTF.

This clone has a handful of counts. This chain links TRBV5-4 with TRBJ1-1, with no clear D. CDR1 is SGHNT, CDR2 YYREEE, per germline (reference sequence). Deletions cut 2 bases from V and 0 bases from J, with 11 bases between. This CDR3 is built from 15 residues. CDR3 sequence reads: CASSLGVEMNTEAFF. DNA of the CDR3: TGTGCCAGCAGCTTAGGAGTGGAGATGAACACTGAAGCTTTCTTT.

This clone was observed a few times. The J gene is TRBJ1-4, the V gene TRBV18; D perhaps matches TRBD1 (6 bases). Trimming removed 6 bases from V and 8 bases from J, with 19 bases in between. CDR1 is KGHSH and CDR2 is LQKENI in the germline V gene. The CDR3 totals 15 residues. The CDR3 coding sequence is TGTGCCAGCTCCCAGGGGCGTCAGCTTTACGAAAAACTGTTTTTT. It is translated as CASSQGRQLYEKLFF.

The chain joins TRBV6-1 to TRBJ1-6, with a weak D call TRBD1 (5 bases). The germline gives CDR1 MNHNS, CDR2 SASEGT. V lost 0 bases and J lost 10, with 10 bases in between. The CDR3 length is 14 residues. The CDR3 loop is CASSEAGGQSPLHF. DNA of the CDR3: TGTGCCAGCAGTGAAGCGGGGGGTCAGTCACCCCTCCACTTT.

This chain connects TRBV6-5 to TRBJ2-2; TRBD1 agrees at 7 bases. V was clipped by 2 bases and J by 0 bases; unmatched bases: 3. The CDR3 length is 16 residues. Germline V gene sequence: CDR1 MNHEY, CDR2 SVGAGI. DNA for the CDR3: TGTGCCAGCAGTTACCGAGGGGGCGCGAACACCGGGGAGCTGTTTTTT. It specifies CASSYRGGANTGELFF.

This chain uses TRBV19 with TRBJ2-2; the D is unclear. Deletions cut 9 bases from V and 2 bases from J, with 4 bases between. CDR3 length equals 11 residues. Germline loops: CDR1 LNHDA, CDR2 SQIVND (reference sequence). The CDR3 protein is CASTNTGELFF. CDR3 DNA: TGTGCCAGCACTAACACCGGGGAGCTGTTTTTT.

The chain couples TRBV6-5 to TRBJ1-2, with D perhaps TRBD1 (5 bases). Germline values: CDR1 MNHEY, CDR2 SVGAGI. Trimming cost V 7 bases and J 5 bases, with 14 bases left between them. This CDR3 is built from 13 residues. The CDR3 DNA sequence: TGTGCCAGCACCCCCGGGACTGAATATGGCTACACCTTC. This sequence encodes CASTPGTEYGYTF.

CDR3 region: CASRGLYSNQPQHF. The CDR3 region has the DNA TGTGCCAGTAGGGGACTTTATAGCAATCAGCCCCAGCATTTT. The V and J genes are TRBV19 and TRBJ1-5, with a possible D match to TRBD1 (5 bases). CDR3 size: 14 residues. Per germline, CDR1 LNHDA and CDR2 SQIVND (reference sequence). V shed 6 bases and J shed 0 bases, with 9 bases lying between them.

The chain combines TRBV2 with TRBJ1-2; no clear D gene. Trimming removed 8 bases from V and 5 bases from J, with 12 bases in between. The CDR3 runs to 12 residues. The germline gives CDR1 SNHLY, CDR2 FYNNEI. The CDR3 region is CASPRTPYGYTF. CDR3 in DNA: TGTGCCAGCCCCAGGACTCCTTATGGCTACACCTTC.

The chain combines TRBV28 with TRBJ2-2; no reliable D call. The CDR3 is 13 amino acids. The V gene lost 2 bases and the J gene lost 1 base, with 2 bases spanning the gap. The germline CDR1 and CDR2 sequences are MDHEN and SYDVKM. CDR3 loop: CASSLRNTGELFF. CDR3 nucleotides: TGTGCCAGCAGTTTACGGAACACCGGGGAGCTGTTTTTT.

This sequence joins TRBV6-5 and TRBJ1-2; 7 nucleotides line up with TRBD1. The CDR3 consists of 13 residues. CDR1 and CDR2 (germline): MNHEY, SVGAGI. With V trimmed by 7 bases and J by 3 bases, 5 bases remained unmatched. CDR3 sequence: CASNEGADYGYTF. CDR3 nucleotides: TGTGCCAGCAATGAGGGGGCCGACTATGGCTACACCTTC.

Written as DNA, the CDR3 is TGTGCCAGCAGCCCCGGGACTATATACGAGCAGTACTTC. It is translated as CASSPGTIYEQYF. The J gene is TRBJ2-7, the V gene TRBV6-5, with 7 bases aligning to TRBD2. Germline CDR1 is MNHEY and CDR2 is SVGAGI. The trim removed 6 bases at V and 4 bases at J, leaving 6 bases unmatched. This CDR3 is 13 amino acids long.

For the CDR3, the DNA is TGTGCCAGCAGCCAACCGAGACTAGCGGGGGGTCACAATGAGCAGTTCTTC. Its translation: CASSQPRLAGGHNEQFF. V is TRBV28 and J is TRBJ2-1; 13 nucleotides align to TRBD2. In germline, CDR1 is MDHEN, CDR2 SYDVKM. This CDR3 contains 17 residues. V dropped 6 bases and J dropped 5; count of bases not matched to a gene: 10.

The CDR3 here is CASSFTTGGSYEQYF. As DNA, the CDR3 is TGTGCCAGCAGTTTCACGACAGGGGGCAGCTACGAGCAGTACTTC. This chain links TRBV6-5 with TRBJ2-7; TRBD1 matches 10 bases. This CDR3 has 15 residues. Losses at the gene ends were 4 bases for V and 3 bases for J; bases not matched to a gene: 6. Germline V CDR1 and CDR2: MNHEY, SVGAGI.

The genes are TRBV4-2 and TRBJ1-6, with a possible D match to TRBD1 (6 bases). Trimming removed 4 bases from V and 2 bases from J, with 15 bases in between. This CDR3 region has 17 residues. The germline gives CDR1 LGHNA, CDR2 YNFKEQ. Here the CDR3 DNA reads TGTGCCAGCAGCCCCACGGGGGGCAGGGCCTATAATTCACCCCTCCACTTT. Translation: CASSPTGGRAYNSPLHF.